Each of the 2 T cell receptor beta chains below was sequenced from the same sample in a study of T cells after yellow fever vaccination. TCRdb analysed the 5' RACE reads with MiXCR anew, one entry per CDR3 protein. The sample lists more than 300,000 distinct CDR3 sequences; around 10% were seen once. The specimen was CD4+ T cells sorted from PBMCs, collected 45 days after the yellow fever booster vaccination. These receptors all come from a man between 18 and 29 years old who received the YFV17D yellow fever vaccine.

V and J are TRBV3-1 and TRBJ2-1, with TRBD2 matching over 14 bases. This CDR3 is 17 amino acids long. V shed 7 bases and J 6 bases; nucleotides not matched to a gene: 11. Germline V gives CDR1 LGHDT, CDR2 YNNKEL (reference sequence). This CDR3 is CASTRQPGLAGGNEQFF. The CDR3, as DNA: TGTGCCAGCACCAGACAACCAGGACTAGCGGGGGGCAATGAGCAGTTCTTC.

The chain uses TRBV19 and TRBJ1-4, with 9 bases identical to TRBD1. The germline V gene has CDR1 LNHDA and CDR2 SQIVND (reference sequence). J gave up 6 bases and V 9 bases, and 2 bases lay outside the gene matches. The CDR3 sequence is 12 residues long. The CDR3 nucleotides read TGTGCCAGCCGGGACAGGGATGAAAAACTGTTTTTT. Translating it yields CASRDRDEKLFF.